The rows below give T cell receptor beta chains drawn from one sample of a study of cytomegalovirus exposure and HLA in healthy donors. Generated by immunoSEQ multiplex PCR, the TCRdb table keeps only in-frame clones and is missing some. The table shows some 180,000 clones, with approximately 80% occurring only once. Sequencing was done on a sample of PBMCs. The receptors stem from a young man in good health and CMV-seronegative. The CDR3 runs from the conserved cysteine through the conserved F or W.

>TRBV2|TRBJ2-5|13
CASSVTIQETQYF
>TRBV6-5|TRBJ2-5|15
CASSAPQGRTETQYF
>TRBV6-6|TRBJ2-7|13
CASVFSGSYEQYF
>TRBV5-4|TRBJ1-2|14
CASSLVGSGYGYTF
>TRBV5-6|TRBJ2-2|12
CASSNAARELFF
>TRBV18|TRBJ1-2|15
CASSPGTGGDYGYTF
>TRBV9|TRBJ2-2|17
CASSDPRGGEAGGELFF
>TRBV18|TRBJ2-7|14
CASSPGSGRSEQYF
>TRBV9|TRBJ1-1|14
CASSPETGNTEAFF
>TRBV28|TRBJ2-7|14
CASSHLGQGREQYF
>TRBV25-1|TRBJ2-3|12
CASSGRTDTQYF
>TRBV28|TRBJ1-5|14
CASSSGTGGQPQHF
>TRBV5-4|TRBJ1-1|13
CASSLGGGTEAFF
>TRBV28|TRBJ1-6|16
CASSHRTDPYNSPLHF
>TRBV28|TRBJ1-6|14
CASSFGQLNSPLHF
>TRBV7-2|TRBJ2-2|13
CASSKRTAGELFF
>TRBV28|TRBJ2-7|15
CASSLVSSGSDEQYF
>TRBV7-2|TRBJ2-5|14
CASSYDSALETQYF
>TRBV9|TRBJ1-2|14
CASSVEGRGKGYTF
>TRBV5-8|TRBJ1-4|16
CASSRGGGDRASQLFF
>TRBV4-1|TRBJ2-7|14
CASSQLGAGNEQYF
>TRBV29-1|TRBJ1-4|14
CSVGTGVSNEKLFF
>TRBV28|TRBJ2-6|12
CASYSGANVLTF
>TRBV7-2|TRBJ1-3|15
CASSRQGFSGNTIYF
>TRBV27|TRBJ2-5|16
CASSPLWTGGEETQYF
>TRBV30|TRBJ2-7|12
CAWVGGLHEQYF
>TRBV18|TRBJ2-3|15
CASSPPRGPTDTQYF
>TRBV5-5|TRBJ2-7|15
CASSLRDSPAYEQYF
>TRBV12-5|TRBJ1-1|14
CVSGAGTGDTEAFF
>TRBV28|TRBJ1-5|14
CASRPSGGHQPQHF
>TRBV10-3|TRBJ1-1|14
CAITAQGATTEAFF
>TRBV4-1|TRBJ2-7|13
CASSSRFGGEQYF
>TRBV10-3|TRBJ1-5|15
CAISESAGGNQPQHF
>TRBV28|TRBJ1-5|16
CASRLGFDGQEQPQHF
>TRBV5-8|TRBJ2-7|14
CASSRRWVFDEQYF
>TRBV27|TRBJ1-4|13
CASSLGAGVELFF